The next 5 T cell receptor beta chains were all read from a single sample in a study of blood T cell repertoires in COVID-19. Profiling relied on immunoSEQ multiplex PCR, and the TCRdb table lists in-frame clones only, not all of them. The table records hundreds of thousands of clones, around 84% of them present only once. The source material was peripheral blood. These receptors were collected from a man between 50 and 59 years old with COVID-19, enrolled during active disease.

The chain carries TRBV9 and TRBJ2-7, with TRBD1 matching over 9 bases. Germline V gene sequence: CDR1 SGDLS, CDR2 YYNGEE. J lost 0 bases, V lost 3 bases, and 7 bases had no gene match. CDR3 length equals 16 residues. The CDR3 spells CASSARDRAISYEQYF. The CDR3 DNA is TGTGCCAGCAGCGCAAGGGACAGGGCAATCTCCTACGAGCAGTACTTC. The whole variable domain, filled in from reference TRBV9 and TRBJ2-7, reads DSGVTQTPKHLITATGQRVTLRCSPRSGDLSVYWYQQSLDQGLQFLIQYYNGEERAKGNILERFSAQQFPDLHSELNLSSLELGDSALYFCASSARDRAISYEQYFGPGTRLTVT.

This clone was seen more than once but under ten times. This chain joins TRBV5-6 and TRBJ2-2, with TRBD2 matching 11 bases. This CDR3 comprises 19 residues. Germline CDR1 and CDR2: SGHDT and YYEEEE. V trimming: 5 bases; J trimming: 5 bases; junction bases outside the gene matches: 17. CDR3 region: CASSSGTSGARPGTGELFF. In DNA form, the CDR3 reads TGTGCCAGCAGTTCCGGGACTAGCGGTGCCCGGCCCGGGACCGGGGAGCTGTTTTTT.

The rearrangement uses TRBV14 and TRBJ2-7, with 8 bases aligning to TRBD2. The germline gives CDR1 SGHDN, CDR2 FVKESK. Unmatched junction bases numbered 10, after V lost 5 bases and J lost 1 base. The CDR3 has 16 amino acids. CDR3 region: CASSETRLAGSYEQYF. CDR3 in DNA: TGTGCCAGCAGCGAGACAAGGCTAGCGGGTTCCTACGAGCAGTACTTC.

The rearrangement links TRBV3-1 (or the pseudogene TRBV3-2) to TRBJ1-3; no reliable D call. From germline, CDR1 is LGHDT and CDR2 YNNKEL (reference sequence). V lost 5 bases and J lost 1, with 12 bases in between. The CDR3 consists of 15 residues. The CDR3 loop reads CASSSGVWSGNTIYF. The CDR3 nucleotides are TGTGCCAGCAGCTCCGGGGTATGGTCTGGAAACACCATATATTTT.

The chain joins TRBV14 to TRBJ1-1, with 7 nucleotides matching TRBD1. The V gene's germline CDR1 is SGHDN and CDR2 FVKESK. Unmatched junction bases numbered 6, after V lost 4 bases and J lost 1 base. The CDR3 extends over 15 amino acids. The CDR3 loop is CASSLYQGGNTEAFF. The CDR3 DNA reads as TGTGCCAGCAGCCTGTACCAGGGGGGGAACACTGAAGCTTTCTTT. Together with reference TRBV14 and TRBJ1-1, the CDR3 gives the full variable domain: EAGVTQFPSHSVIEKGQTVTLRCDPISGHDNLYWYRRVMGKEIKFLLHFVKESKQDESGMPNNRFLAERTGGTYSTLKVQPAELEDSGVYFCASSLYQGGNTEAFFGQGTRLTVV.